This T cell receptor (beta chain) came from a study of T-cell reconstitution after alpha-beta-depleted transplantation in children. General study points: At one year after transplant, newly produced T cells mostly accounted for T-cell counts and diversity. Some patients owed their high day-60 TCRbeta diversity to surviving recipient T cells and thymic progenitors. Several hundred expanded graft clones reportedly gave rise to the alpha-beta T cells present about two months after transplant.

With respect to this clonotype: What it recognizes is unknown.

The TCRbeta library was prepared with unique molecular identifiers. TCRdb re-called the PCR reads through MiXCR, storing one row per CDR3 protein. The sample consists of about 980,000 distinct CDR3 sequences, about 29% of them appearing once. The V end lost 2 bases, the J end lost 0 bases, and 16 bases lay between the germline ends. The length of the CDR3 is 16 residues. Germline values: CDR1 DFQATT, CDR2 SNEGSKA (reference sequence). The receptor was derived from a boy younger than two who had a stem cell transplant for SCID, so the T cells may come from the graft donor. Here the sequenced sample was PBMCs, mostly from graft donor cells, taken 360 days after TCRalphabeta/CD19-depleted stem cell transplant. The rearrangement uses TRBV20-1 and TRBJ1-1; a possible D gene is TRBD1 (6 bases). The CDR3: CSARIGGTYMNTEAFF. In nucleotides, the CDR3 is TGCAGTGCTAGAATTGGGGGCACCTACATGAACACTGAAGCTTTCTTT.